These 6 T cell receptor beta chains came from one sample sequenced in a study of T cell clones after liver transplantation. Profiled with immunoSEQ multiplex PCR; TCRdb holds only in-frame clones, not every one. The sample records tens of thousands of clones, over 80% being singletons. Here the sequenced sample was CD4+ T cells from blood, taken at the 22-month timepoint. Receptors originate from a human patient who received a liver transplant. The graft donor may account for some of the T cells.

V gene TRBV27 combines with J gene TRBJ2-5, with 8 bases lining up with TRBD1. The junction had 4 bases not matched to a gene; V was cut back by 6 bases and J by 4 bases. Germline V lookup: CDR1 MNHEY, CDR2 SMNVEV (reference sequence). The CDR3 loop spans 13 amino acids. CDR3 loop: CASRDRGVETQYF. The CDR3 DNA reads as TGTGCCAGCAGAGACAGGGGAGTAGAGACCCAGTACTTC.

The rearrangement links TRBV7-2 to TRBJ2-3; D is perhaps TRBD2 (5 bases). Trimming cost V 3 bases and J 2 bases, with 9 bases left between them. The CDR3 runs 14 residues. The germline gives CDR1 SGHTA, CDR2 FQGNSA. CDR3 nucleotides: TGTGCCAGCAGCTTGCTTGACTACACAGATACGCAGTATTTT. Its protein product is CASSLLDYTDTQYF. Using reference TRBV7-2 and TRBJ2-3 for the parts outside the CDR3, the full variable domain is GAGVSQSPSNKVTEKGKDVELRCDPISGHTALYWYRQSLGQGLEFLIYFQGNSAPDKSGLPSDRFSAERTGGSVSTLTIQRTQQEDSAVYLCASSLLDYTDTQYFGPGTRLTVL.

The chain is built from TRBV7-2 and TRBJ2-1; TRBD2 might be the D (7 bases). CDR1 is SGHTA, CDR2 FQGNSA, per germline. V was cut by 5 bases and J by 8 bases, with 25 bases left in between. CDR3 size: 17 residues. The CDR3 reads CASSPRPQTRGGHEQFF. Here the CDR3 DNA reads TGTGCCAGCAGCCCCCGACCCCAGACTAGGGGGGGCCATGAGCAGTTCTTC.

The rearrangement joins TRBV19 to TRBJ1-4; no reliable D call. There are 15 residues in the CDR3. Looked up from germline, CDR1 is LNHDA and CDR2 is SQIVND (reference sequence). Trimming shortened V by 5 bases and J by 0 bases, and 10 bases separated the two germline ends. CDR3 region: CASSPQAATNEKLFF. The CDR3 DNA reads TGTGCCAGTAGTCCACAAGCTGCAACTAATGAAAAACTGTTTTTT.

This clone appeared a single time. The J gene is TRBJ2-7, the V gene TRBV7-2, with a tentative D call TRBD2 (6 bases). The CDR3 runs 14 residues. The germline gives CDR1 SGHTA, CDR2 FQGNSA. V was shortened by 3 bases and J by 0 bases, with 9 bases between the two germline ends. CDR3 residues: CASSLIGSSYEQYF. The CDR3, as DNA: TGTGCCAGCAGCTTGATCGGGAGCTCCTACGAGCAGTACTTC.

The chain employs TRBV19 and TRBJ1-1; D ambiguous. The V gene's germline CDR1 is LNHDA and CDR2 SQIVND (reference sequence). V lost 7 bases to trimming and J lost 1 base, with 19 bases between them. This CDR3 is 16 amino acids long. CDR3 nucleotides: TGTGCCAGTAAGTACAGTTCGAACAGACCGAACACTGAAGCTTTCTTT. Residues: CASKYSSNRPNTEAFF.